This TCR beta chain stems from a study of shared T cell receptors in the human thymus. The method was immunoSEQ multiplex PCR; TCRdb's version includes in-frame clones alone and lacks a portion of them. The data hold hundreds of thousands of clones, with just under 95% observed a single time. This receptor was taken from a human donor. The sequenced sample consisted of thymocytes.

CDR3 DNA: TGCGCCAGCAGCCAACCGTCGCGACTAGCGGGAGGGCAAGAGACCCAGTACTTC. This codes for CASSQPSRLAGGQETQYF. This chain uses TRBV4-3 with TRBJ2-5, with 14 bases aligning to TRBD2. Germline CDR1 reads LGHNA; CDR2 reads YSLEER. Unmatched junction bases numbered 7, after V lost 2 bases and J lost 2 bases. This CDR3 is 18 amino acids long.